Below are 27 T cell receptor beta chains sequenced from a single sample in a study of metastatic and nonmetastatic thyroid tumors. TCRdb re-called clones from the PCR reads using MiXCR. In the table there are roughly 59,000 clones, around 15% of which are singletons. Before thyroid surgery, none of the patients had received any treatment. Sequences were obtained from blood. The receptors shown here come from a male donor with papillary thyroid cancer or a benign thyroid nodule (not recorded which). Some clones in this sample may be carry-over from other donors' samples.

The chain employs TRBV3-1 and TRBJ2-7; 11 bases match TRBD2. Trimming took 8 bases from V and 3 from J; bases not matched to a gene: 3. The CDR3 runs to 13 residues. CDR1 and CDR2 from the germline V gene are LGHDT and YNNKEL (reference sequence). The CDR3 DNA reads TGTGCCAGCGCGACTAGCGGGAACTACGAGCAGTACTTC. This sequence encodes CASATSGNYEQYF.

This clone has ten or more counts. The CDR3 here is CASSSPGLVYEQYV. The DNA for the CDR3 is TGTGCCAGCAGTTCGCCGGGCCTAGTCTACGAGCAGTACGTC. The chain carries TRBV6-1 and TRBJ2-7; D gene ambiguous. Germline V lookup: CDR1 MNHNS, CDR2 SASEGT. Trimming pared 5 bases from V and 3 bases from J, leaving 14 bases between. The CDR3 is made up of 14 amino acids.

Regarding this clone: Distinct nucleotide sequences in the sample also encode this CDR3. The J gene is TRBJ2-7, the V gene TRBV12-3 or TRBV12-4; D is perhaps TRBD1 or TRBD2 (7 bases each). This CDR3 contains 14 residues. Trimming took 3 bases from V and 6 from J, leaving 15 bases between them. CDR3 loop: CASSFLAGGVEQYF. CDR3 nucleotides: TGTGCCAGCAGTTTCTTAGCAGGGGGGGTCGAGCAGTACTTC.

This clone has ten or more counts. The chain has TRBV7-8 and TRBJ2-7, with 8 bases lining up with TRBD2. CDR3 length equals 15 residues. Trimming took 4 bases from V and 2 from J; bases not matched to a gene: 7. Germline V gene sequence: CDR1 SGHVS, CDR2 FQNEAQ. CDR3 amino acids: CASSSERGTTYEQYF. CDR3 nucleotides: TGTGCCAGCAGCTCGGAGCGGGGGACGACCTACGAGCAGTACTTC.

This sequence joins TRBV13 and TRBJ2-2; tentatively, D is TRBD1 or TRBD2 (5 bases each). Germline V lookup: CDR1 PRHDT, CDR2 FYEKMQ (reference sequence). The ends were cut back, 7 bases at V and 3 bases at J, with 21 bases in the middle. CDR3 size: 17 residues. The CDR3 nucleotides read TGTGCCAGCAACCCTCAGTGTTGGGGGAGTTACACCGGGGAGCTGTTTTTT. Its translation: CASNPQCWGSYTGELFF.

This clone was counted ten times or more. The V and J genes are TRBV9 and TRBJ1-1, with a weak D call TRBD1 (6 bases). Between the trimmed V and J ends, which lost 4 bases and 5 bases, there was a span of 18 bases. The CDR3 is 15 amino acids. Germline V gene data show CDR1 as SGDLS and CDR2 as YYNGEE. CDR3 nucleotide sequence: TGTGCCAGCAGCCACGATTCTGGGGGCTATACTGAAGCTTTCTTT. Its protein product is CASSHDSGGYTEAFF.

This clone has a count of ten or more. This sequence joins TRBV5-1 and TRBJ1-3; the D is unclear. The CDR3 sequence is 14 residues long. CDR1 is SGHRS and CDR2 is YFSETQ in the germline V gene. The V end lost 3 bases, the J end lost 0 bases, and 7 bases lay between the germline ends. CDR3 in amino acids: CASSSGTSGNTIYF. The CDR3 DNA reads TGCGCCAGCAGCTCGGGAACCTCTGGAAACACCATATATTTT.

This clone was recorded at least ten times. Other DNA sequences within the sample encode an identical CDR3. The rearrangement joins TRBV10-3 to TRBJ2-5; no clear D gene. The CDR3 covers 13 residues. From germline, CDR1 is ENHRY and CDR2 SYGVKD. V was cut by 7 bases and J by 0 bases, with 9 bases left in between. CDR3 protein: CAITSDNQETQYF. The DNA of the CDR3 is TGTGCCATCACGTCAGACAACCAAGAGACCCAGTACTTC.

This clone has ten or more counts. This rearrangement joins TRBV7-2 to TRBJ1-6, with D perhaps TRBD1 (5 bases). Germline values: CDR1 SGHTA, CDR2 FQGNSA. This CDR3 comprises 15 residues. Trimming left V 1 base short and J 6 bases short, with 10 bases between. The CDR3 sequence is CASSLEGTSNSPLHF. The CDR3 region has the DNA TGTGCCAGCAGCTTAGAAGGGACTTCTAATTCACCCCTCCACTTT.

To note about this clone: The CDR3 does not close with the conserved phenylalanine or tryptophan, likely indicating a read error. CDR3 nucleotides: TGTGCCTGGATCTTGACCCCCGGCGGCAATCAGCCCCAGCATTCT. Amino acid sequence: CAWILTPGGNQPQHS. The chain is built from TRBV30 and TRBJ1-5; D ambiguous. The CDR3 has 15 amino acids. V dropped 4 bases and J dropped 2 bases, with 15 bases sitting between them. Germline CDR1 GTSNPN, CDR2 SVGIG (reference sequence).

This clone showed up many times. The chain combines TRBV10-1 with TRBJ2-7; no firm D call. V was pared by 0 bases and J by 3 bases, with 6 bases between. Germline CDR1 is WNHNN and CDR2 is SYGVQD (reference sequence). CDR3 length: 13 amino acids. Here the CDR3 reads CASSESVGYEQYF. In DNA form, the CDR3 reads TGCGCCAGCAGTGAGTCGGTGGGCTACGAGCAGTACTTC.

This clone was counted many times. CDR3 sequence reads: CASTGQGENGYTF. DNA for the CDR3: TGTGCCAGCACCGGACAGGGCGAAAACGGCTACACCTTC. The chain has TRBV6-7 and TRBJ1-2, with 8 bases identical to TRBD1. TRBV6-7 is filed as an ORF, its function uncertain. V shed 7 bases and J 8 bases; nucleotides not matched to a gene: 9. The CDR3 is 13 amino acids.

This clone was counted many times. This chain links TRBV5-1 with TRBJ2-1, with D perhaps TRBD1 (6 bases). The CDR3 is 15 residues long. CDR1 is SGHRS, CDR2 YFSETQ, per germline. V gave up 4 bases and J gave up 0 bases, with 11 bases separating them. Here the CDR3 DNA reads TGCGCCAGCAGCCGAGACAGGAGCTCCTACAATGAGCAGTTCTTC. Translated: CASSRDRSSYNEQFF.

This clone was counted a few times. The V gene is TRBV5-1, the J gene TRBJ2-5, with TRBD2 matching 16 bases. The V gene's germline CDR1 is SGHRS and CDR2 YFSETQ. The V gene end was trimmed by 3 bases and the J gene end by 4 bases; junction bases not matched to a gene: 6. The CDR3 sequence is 17 residues long. DNA of the CDR3: TGCGCCAGCAGCTCCGGGACTAGCGGGGGGGGGCCAGAGACCCAGTACTTC. It codes for CASSSGTSGGGPETQYF.

This clone was seen at least ten times. The chain is built from TRBV3-1 and TRBJ2-1; D not certain. The germline gives CDR1 LGHDT, CDR2 YNNKEL (reference sequence). Trimming removed 2 bases at V and 0 bases at J, with 8 bases between. There are 15 residues in the CDR3. The CDR3 sequence: CASSQRTGSYNEQFF. Written as DNA, the CDR3 is TGTGCCAGCAGCCAAAGAACGGGCTCCTACAATGAGCAGTTCTTC.

This clone was picked up many times. This chain joins TRBV3-1 and TRBJ1-5, with 8 nucleotides matching TRBD1. Germline loops: CDR1 LGHDT, CDR2 YNNKEL (reference sequence). The V segment lost 4 bases and the J segment 4 bases; nucleotides outside the gene matches: 6. This CDR3 comprises 15 residues. The CDR3 DNA reads TGTGCCAGCAGCCTCGGGACAGGTAATAATCAGCCCCAGCATTTT. Residues: CASSLGTGNNQPQHF.

The sample holds many counts of this clone. It may be a read error: a sequence one base away is much more abundant. This same CDR3 is encoded by further DNA sequences in the sample. CDR3 nucleotides: TGTGCCAGCAAATTGACCGACCTCCCGGGCTACACCTTC. Translation: CASKLTDLPGYTF. The chain recombines TRBV2 with TRBJ1-2; D ambiguous. The germline V gene has CDR1 SNHLY and CDR2 FYNNEI. With 7 bases removed from V and 8 bases from J, the gap between germline ends came to 17 bases. The CDR3 is 13 residues long.

This clone was recorded many times. This specimen includes other DNA sequences encoding the same CDR3. The chain couples TRBV5-1 to TRBJ1-4, with 7 positions matching TRBD1. Looked up from germline, CDR1 is SGHRS and CDR2 is YFSETQ. The J segment lost 4 bases and the V segment lost 4 bases, leaving 7 bases of the junction unmatched. CDR3 length equals 15 residues. The CDR3 sequence: CASSRTGTVNEKLFF. The CDR3 DNA sequence: TGCGCCAGCAGCCGCACCGGGACAGTTAATGAAAAACTGTTTTTT. Filled out from reference TRBV5-1 and TRBJ1-4, the complete variable domain reads KAGVTQTPRYLIKTRGQQVTLSCSPISGHRSVSWYQQTPGQGLQFLFEYFSETQRNKGNFPGRFSGRQFSNSRSEMNVSTLELGDSALYLCASSRTGTVNEKLFFGSGTQLSVL.

This clone has a count of ten or more. The V and J genes are TRBV30 and TRBJ1-1; 7 positions agree with TRBD1. The length of the CDR3 is 12 residues. Germline V gene sequence: CDR1 GTSNPN, CDR2 SVGIG (reference sequence). J gave up 6 bases and V 5 bases, and 6 bases lay outside the gene matches. The CDR3 DNA sequence: TGTGCCTGGGGCGAGACAGGGTCTGAAGCTTTCTTT. Residues: CAWGETGSEAFF.

This clone was observed at least ten times. CDR3 residues: CSAQSGTSGSYEQYF. The CDR3 DNA reads TGCAGTGCTCAATCAGGGACTAGCGGATCCTACGAGCAGTACTTC. This chain uses TRBV20-1 with TRBJ2-7; 11 nucleotides align to TRBD2. V shed 5 bases and J 1 base; nucleotides not matched to a gene: 7. CDR3 length: 15 residues. CDR1 DFQATT and CDR2 SNEGSKA come from the germline V gene (reference sequence).

Regarding this clone: At one end, the junction sequence differs from germline, possibly due to a read error. This rearrangement joins TRBV7-1 to TRBJ2-1, with D tentatively TRBD1 or TRBD2 (7 bases each). TRBV7-1 is known as an ORF, though its function is uncertain. CDR3 length: 19 amino acids. CDR3 protein: CASSSTLGGTAGSYNEQFF. The CDR3 DNA sequence: TGCGCCAGCAGCAGTACGCTGGGGGGGACAGCTGGCTCCTACAATGAGCAGTTCTTC.

This clone was observed at least ten times. The rearrangement joins TRBV5-6 to TRBJ1-1; D call uncertain. This CDR3 is 15 amino acids long. Germline lookup yields CDR1 SGHDT and CDR2 YYEEEE. V was cut by 3 bases and J by 3 bases, with 15 bases left in between. CDR3 residues: CASSWDRDEYTEAFF. In nucleotides, the CDR3 is TGTGCCAGCAGCTGGGATAGGGATGAGTACACTGAAGCTTTCTTT.

This clone was seen only a few times. The chain joins TRBV7-2 to TRBJ2-1, with 10 nucleotides matching TRBD2. The CDR3 length is 23 residues. V shed 6 bases and J 0 bases; nucleotides not matched to a gene: 26. Germline CDR1 SGHTA, CDR2 FQGNSA. CDR3 loop: CASRPISGRFTHNPLSSYNEQFF. The CDR3 DNA reads as TGTGCCAGCAGACCTATTAGCGGGAGGTTTACTCATAATCCCTTGAGCTCCTACAATGAGCAGTTCTTC.

As concerns this clone: This may arise from a read error, as a much more abundant clone is one base away. The chain joins TRBV7-9 to TRBJ2-1, with D uncertain. Deletions cut 6 bases from V and 0 bases from J, with 9 bases between. CDR3 length equals 14 residues. The germline CDR1 and CDR2 sequences are SEHNR and FQNEAQ (reference sequence). CDR3 sequence reads: CASRLRLSYNEQFF. CDR3 DNA sequence: TGTGCCAGCAGATTACGTCTCTCCTACAATGAGCAGTTCTTC.

This clone has ten or more counts. The CDR3 here is CASSPNPDILAGANVLTF. CDR3 DNA: TGTGCCAGCAGCCCCAATCCGGACATTCTGGCTGGGGCCAACGTCCTGACTTTC. The chain links TRBV9 to TRBJ2-6; possible D gene TRBD1, 5 bases. This CDR3 comprises 18 residues. The V end lost 4 bases, the J end lost 2 bases, and 19 bases lay between the germline ends. Germline V CDR1 and CDR2: SGDLS, YYNGEE.

This clone was seen ten or more times. This chain links TRBV7-3 with TRBJ2-2, with D perhaps matching TRBD2 (6 bases). Germline-derived CDR1 and CDR2 are SGHTA and FQGTGA. This CDR3 region has 16 residues. V lost 3 bases to trimming and J lost 4 bases, with 15 bases between them. This CDR3 is CASSLNPGVSTGELFF. Written as DNA, the CDR3 is TGTGCCAGCAGCTTGAACCCGGGAGTGAGCACCGGGGAGCTGTTTTTT.

This clone was seen many times. This CDR3 is CASSLAEGSGNTIYF. CDR3 sequence (DNA): TGCGCCAGCAGCTTGGCCGAGGGCTCGGGAAACACCATATATTTT. This chain uses TRBV5-1 with TRBJ1-3, with D hard to call. V lost 0 bases and J 4 bases, leaving 11 bases between the germline ends. CDR1 SGHRS and CDR2 YFSETQ come from the germline V gene. This CDR3 has 15 amino acids.